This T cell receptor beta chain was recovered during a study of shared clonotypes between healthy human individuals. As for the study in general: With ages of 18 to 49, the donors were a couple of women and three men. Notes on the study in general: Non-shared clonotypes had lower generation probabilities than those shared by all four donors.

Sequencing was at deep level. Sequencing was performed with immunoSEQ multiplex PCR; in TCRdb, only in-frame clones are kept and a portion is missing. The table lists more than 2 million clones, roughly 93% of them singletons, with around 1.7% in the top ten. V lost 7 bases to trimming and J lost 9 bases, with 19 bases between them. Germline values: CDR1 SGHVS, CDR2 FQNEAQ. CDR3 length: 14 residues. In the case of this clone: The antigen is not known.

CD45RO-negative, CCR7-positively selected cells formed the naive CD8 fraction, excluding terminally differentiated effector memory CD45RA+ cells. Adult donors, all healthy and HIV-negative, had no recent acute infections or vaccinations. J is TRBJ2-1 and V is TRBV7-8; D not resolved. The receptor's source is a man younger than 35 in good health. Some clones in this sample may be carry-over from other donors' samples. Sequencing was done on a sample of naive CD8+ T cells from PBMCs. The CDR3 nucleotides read TGTGCCAGCACCCCTCTGGGTAGACTCAGTGAGCAGTTCTTC. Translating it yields CASTPLGRLSEQFF.